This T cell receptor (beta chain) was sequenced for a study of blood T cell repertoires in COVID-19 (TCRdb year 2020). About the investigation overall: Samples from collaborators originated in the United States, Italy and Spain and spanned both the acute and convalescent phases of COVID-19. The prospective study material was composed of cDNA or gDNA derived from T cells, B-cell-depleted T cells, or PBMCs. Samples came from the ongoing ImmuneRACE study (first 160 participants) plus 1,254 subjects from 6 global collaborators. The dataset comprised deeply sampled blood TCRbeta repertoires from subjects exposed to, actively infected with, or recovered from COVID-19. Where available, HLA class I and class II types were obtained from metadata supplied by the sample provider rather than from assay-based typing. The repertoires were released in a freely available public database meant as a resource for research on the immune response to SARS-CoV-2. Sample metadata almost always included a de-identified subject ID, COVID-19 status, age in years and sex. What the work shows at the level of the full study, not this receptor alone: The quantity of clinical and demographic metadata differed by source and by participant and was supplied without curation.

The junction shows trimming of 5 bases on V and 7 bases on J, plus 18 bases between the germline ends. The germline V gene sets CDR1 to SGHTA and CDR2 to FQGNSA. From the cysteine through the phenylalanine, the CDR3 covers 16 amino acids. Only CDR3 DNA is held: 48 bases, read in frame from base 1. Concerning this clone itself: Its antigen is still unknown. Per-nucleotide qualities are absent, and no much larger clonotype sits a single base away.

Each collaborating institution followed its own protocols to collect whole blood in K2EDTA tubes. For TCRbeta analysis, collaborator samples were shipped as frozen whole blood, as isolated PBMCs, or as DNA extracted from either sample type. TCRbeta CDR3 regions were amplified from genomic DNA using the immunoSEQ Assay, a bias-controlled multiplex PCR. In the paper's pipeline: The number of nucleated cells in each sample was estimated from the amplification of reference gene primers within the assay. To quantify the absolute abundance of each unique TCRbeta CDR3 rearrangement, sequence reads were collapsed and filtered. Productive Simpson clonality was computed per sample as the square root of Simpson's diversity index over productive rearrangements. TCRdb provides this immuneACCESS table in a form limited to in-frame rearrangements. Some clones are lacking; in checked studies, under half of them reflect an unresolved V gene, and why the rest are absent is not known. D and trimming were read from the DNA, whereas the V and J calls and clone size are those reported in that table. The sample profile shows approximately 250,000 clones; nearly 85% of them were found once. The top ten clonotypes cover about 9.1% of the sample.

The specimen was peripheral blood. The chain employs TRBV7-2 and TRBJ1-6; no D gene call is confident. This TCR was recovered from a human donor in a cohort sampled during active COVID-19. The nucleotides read TGTGCCAGCAGCCAAGGAGGGAAAGCCTTAAATTCACCCCTCCACTTT. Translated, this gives CASSQGGKALNSPLHF.